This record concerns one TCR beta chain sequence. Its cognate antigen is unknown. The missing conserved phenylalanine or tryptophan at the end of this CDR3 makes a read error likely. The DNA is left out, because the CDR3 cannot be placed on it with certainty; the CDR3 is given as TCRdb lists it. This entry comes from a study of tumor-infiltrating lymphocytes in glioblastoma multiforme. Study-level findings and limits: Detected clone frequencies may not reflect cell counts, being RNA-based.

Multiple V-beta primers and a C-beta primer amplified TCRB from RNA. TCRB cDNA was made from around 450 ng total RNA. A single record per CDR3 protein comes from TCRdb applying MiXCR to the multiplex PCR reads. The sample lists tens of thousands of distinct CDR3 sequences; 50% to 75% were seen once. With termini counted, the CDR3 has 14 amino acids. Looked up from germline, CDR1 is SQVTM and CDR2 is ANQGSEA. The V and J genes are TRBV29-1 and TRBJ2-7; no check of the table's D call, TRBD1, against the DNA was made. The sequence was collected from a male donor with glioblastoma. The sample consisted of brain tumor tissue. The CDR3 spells CSVLPGQGFYEQYL.